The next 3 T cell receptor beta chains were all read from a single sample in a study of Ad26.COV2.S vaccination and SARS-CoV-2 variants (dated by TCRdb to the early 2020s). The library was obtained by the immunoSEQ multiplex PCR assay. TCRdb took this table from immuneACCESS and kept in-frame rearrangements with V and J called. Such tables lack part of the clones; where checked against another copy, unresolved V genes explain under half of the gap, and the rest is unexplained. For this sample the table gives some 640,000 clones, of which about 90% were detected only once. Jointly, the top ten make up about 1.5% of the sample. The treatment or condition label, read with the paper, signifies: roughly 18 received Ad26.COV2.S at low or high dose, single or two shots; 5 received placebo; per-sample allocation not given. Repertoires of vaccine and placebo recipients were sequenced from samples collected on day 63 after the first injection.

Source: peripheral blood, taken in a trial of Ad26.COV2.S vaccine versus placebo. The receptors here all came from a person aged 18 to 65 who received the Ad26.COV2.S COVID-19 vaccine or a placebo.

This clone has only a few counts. The CDR3 DNA sequence: TGTGCCAGCAGCCAAAGCCCGAACACTGAAGCTTTCTTT. It is translated as CASSQSPNTEAFF. The V and J genes are TRBV16 and TRBJ1-1; no definite D call. The CDR3 totals 13 residues. Looked up from germline, CDR1 is KGHSY and CDR2 is FQNENV. V was pared by 2 bases and J by 1 base, with 5 bases between.

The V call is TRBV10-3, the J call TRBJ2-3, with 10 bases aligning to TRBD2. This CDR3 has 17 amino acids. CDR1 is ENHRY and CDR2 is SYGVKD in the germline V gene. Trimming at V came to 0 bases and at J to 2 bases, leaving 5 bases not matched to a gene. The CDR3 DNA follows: TGTGCCATCAGTGAGTCGGGGCTAGCGGGAGACACAGATACGCAGTATTTT. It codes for CAISESGLAGDTDTQYF.

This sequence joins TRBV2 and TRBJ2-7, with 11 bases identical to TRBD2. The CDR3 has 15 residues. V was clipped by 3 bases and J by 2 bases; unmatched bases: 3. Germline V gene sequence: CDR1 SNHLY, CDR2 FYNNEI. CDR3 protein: CASSDTTSGTYEQYF. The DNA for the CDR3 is TGTGCCAGCAGTGACACGACTAGCGGGACCTACGAGCAGTACTTC.